This entry describes one TCR beta chain. The data stem from a study of blood T cell repertoires in COVID-19. CDR1 and CDR2 (germline): SGHRS, YFSETQ. V lost 0 bases, J lost 6 bases, and 9 bases lay in between. This CDR3 spans 13 amino acids. Assay: immunoSEQ multiplex PCR; the TCRdb copy retains only in-frame clones and omits some. This sample yields around 59,000 clones, of which roughly 80% are seen a single time; about 10% belongs to the top ten. The chain joins TRBV5-1 to TRBJ1-1, with unresolved D. This clonotype was sampled from a human donor in a cohort sampled during active COVID-19. The specimen was peripheral blood. The chain's CDR3 is CASSLAAGAEAFF. As DNA, the CDR3 is TGCGCCAGCAGCTTGGCAGCCGGGGCTGAAGCTTTCTTT.